This T cell receptor (beta chain) was retrieved from a study of graft-versus-host responses after intestinal transplantation. Germline CDR1 is SGHVS and CDR2 is FQNEAQ. The CDR3 sequence is 14 residues long. Data came from immunoSEQ multiplex PCR; TCRdb stores just in-frame clones and leaves some out. The sample yields some 90,000 clones, roughly nine tenths seen once. To note about this clone: What it binds is not known. The junction departs from germline at one end; a sequencing error may be responsible.

The chain carries TRBV7-8 and TRBJ1-2; D is undetermined. Sample: unstimulated CD4+ T cells sorted from spleen or lymph node cells, taken before intestinal transplant. This TCR came from a human donor who received an intestinal transplant. The CDR3 coding sequence is TGTGCCAACAGCTTAGCCCCTGCACAGAGAGGCTACACCTTC. Translated: CANSLAPAQRGYTF.